The 8 T cell receptor beta chains reported below all come from one sample, sequenced in a study of OX40 agonist ivuxolimab in advanced cancers. Clones were read by immunoSEQ multiplex PCR, and TCRdb kept only the in-frame ones, dropping some. The sample contains under 100,000 clones, 70% to 85% of which appear only once. Material: CD4+ or CD8+ T cells sorted from blood, obtained in a trial of the OX40 agonist ivuxolimab. All receptors come from an adult with an advanced solid tumor such as melanoma, head and neck, liver or kidney cancer.

Concerning this clone: Other DNA sequences from this sample encode an identical CDR3 as well. The CDR3 DNA is TGCGCCAGCAGTCAATTACCACAGAACCAAGAGACCCAGTACTTC. This codes for CASSQLPQNQETQYF. The V gene is TRBV23-1, the J gene TRBJ2-5, with D unclear. TRBV23-1 is assigned to the ORF class and has an uncertain function. The CDR3 is 15 residues long. Between the trimmed V and J ends, which lost 1 base and 0 bases, there was a span of 9 bases.

V and J are TRBV18 and TRBJ2-3; TRBD2 matches 11 bases. The CDR3 runs 16 residues. V lost 0 bases, J lost 1 base, and 0 bases stayed unmatched. The germline V gene has CDR1 KGHSH and CDR2 LQKENI. The CDR3 spells CASSPPGLAGTDTQYF. Here the CDR3 DNA reads TGTGCCAGCTCACCACCGGGACTAGCGGGCACAGATACGCAGTATTTT.

V gene TRBV30 combines with J gene TRBJ2-3, with no clear D. The V end lost 0 bases, the J end lost 7 bases, and 8 bases lay between the germline ends. Germline lookup yields CDR1 GTSNPN and CDR2 SVGIG (reference sequence). The CDR3 is made up of 12 amino acids. CDR3 amino acids: CAWSVDRNTQYF. The CDR3 coding sequence is TGTGCCTGGAGTGTGGATCGGAATACGCAGTATTTT.

The gene calls are TRBV5-1 and TRBJ1-1, with D possibly TRBD1 on 5 matching bases. The ends were cut back, 0 bases at V and 2 bases at J, with 8 bases in the middle. Germline V gene lookup returns CDR1 SGHRS and CDR2 YFSETQ. The CDR3 is made up of 14 amino acids. As DNA, the CDR3 is TGCGCCAGCAGCTTGGGGGACCTAAACACTGAAGCTTTCTTT. This encodes CASSLGDLNTEAFF.

V and J are TRBV6-6 and TRBJ1-2; 7 bases are a match to TRBD1. This CDR3 region has 16 residues. CDR1 is MNHNY, CDR2 SVGAGI, per germline (reference sequence). J was trimmed by 8 bases and V by 2 bases; bases with no gene match: 14. The CDR3 protein is CASSYGLTDRVGGYTF. DNA for the CDR3: TGTGCCAGCAGTTACGGATTGACTGACAGGGTCGGCGGCTACACCTTC.

This chain uses TRBV5-1 with TRBJ2-3; D is possibly TRBD2 (6 bases). The CDR3 runs 15 residues. The ends were cut back, 1 base at V and 0 bases at J, with 9 bases in the middle. The germline CDR1 and CDR2 sequences are SGHRS and YFSETQ. In DNA, the CDR3 is TGCGCCAGCAGCTTGTTTGGGACTAGCACAGATACGCAGTATTTT. Its translation is CASSLFGTSTDTQYF. Filled out from reference TRBV5-1 and TRBJ2-3, the complete variable domain reads KAGVTQTPRYLIKTRGQQVTLSCSPISGHRSVSWYQQTPGQGLQFLFEYFSETQRNKGNFPGRFSGRQFSNSRSEMNVSTLELGDSALYLCASSLFGTSTDTQYFGPGTRLTVL.

The chain joins TRBV19 to TRBJ1-1; no clear D. Germline CDR1 is LNHDA and CDR2 is SQIVND (reference sequence). Trimming removed 3 bases from V and 7 bases from J, with 12 bases in between. The CDR3 is 13 amino acids. Here the CDR3 DNA reads TGTGCCAGTAGTATTGGTTGGAGGAGTGAAGCTTTCTTT. Its protein is CASSIGWRSEAFF. The full variable domain, completed using reference TRBV19 and TRBJ1-1, is DGGITQSPKYLFRKEGQNVTLSCEQNLNHDAMYWYRQDPGQGLRLIYYSQIVNDFQKGDIAEGYSVSREKKESFPLTVTSAQKNPTAFYLCASSIGWRSEAFFGQGTRLTVV.

This clone was observed once. The chain has TRBV19 and TRBJ2-5; 7 bases agree with TRBD1. V trimming: 2 bases; J trimming: 5 bases; junction bases outside the gene matches: 8. The CDR3 runs 15 residues. The germline gives CDR1 LNHDA, CDR2 SQIVND (reference sequence). In DNA, the CDR3 is TGTGCCAGTAGTATAACTGGACAGGAGGAGGAGACCCAGTACTTC. It is translated as CASSITGQEEETQYF.